This T cell receptor (beta chain) stems from a study of T cells in localized non-small cell lung cancer. Regarding the study as a whole: Blood T cell density predicted longer survival; adjacent-lung clonality, shorter. There were a median roughly 61 of the top 100 tumor clones appearing in adjacent lung. Adjacent uninvolved lung tissue had the highest T cell clonality, exceeding tumor. Multi-region tumor sequencing was not done, so intratumor heterogeneity could not be excluded.

Produced via immunoSEQ multiplex PCR; TCRdb's table is partial and in-frame only. This sample carries around 3,100 clones, approximately 19% of them seen once, and the ten largest clones take over 15%. This clone was observed a handful of times. What it recognizes is unknown. The sequence derives from a man aged 40 to 69 with stage I squamous cell lung carcinoma. The sample in question was lung tumor tissue, obtained before any cancer treatment.

The CDR3 DNA is TGTGCCAGCAGTTGGAAGGTGGGGTACGAGCAGTACTTC. This sequence encodes CASSWKVGYEQYF. This rearrangement joins TRBV6-8 to TRBJ2-7; D unresolved. Germline V gene sequence: CDR1 MNHGY, CDR2 SAAAGT. The V gene lost 4 bases and the J gene lost 4 bases, with 11 bases spanning the gap. The CDR3 spans 13 residues.